One and the same sample provided the 29 T cell receptor beta chains below, sequenced in a study of human T cells and chemical hapten exposure. TCRdb processed the RACE reads anew with MiXCR; each CDR3 protein has one entry. The sample contains tens of thousands of distinct CDR3 sequences, 4.5% to 7.5% of which appear only once. The sample's time point: patch test 3, about 24 weeks after DPC sensitization. Treatment meaning: therapeutic diphenylcyclopropenone sensitization with weekly scalp DPC. Sequenced material: whole blood, taken in connection with sensitization to the hapten diphenylcyclopropenone (DPC). The receptors were sampled from a man in his thirties or forties with alopecia areata. Some clones in this sample may be carry-over from other donors' samples.

The table lists this clonotype with many counts. The chain combines TRBV4-1 with TRBJ2-1; D is unresolved. This CDR3 has 17 residues. V lost 0 bases, J lost 0 bases, and 12 bases lay in between. Per the germline V gene, CDR1 is MGHRA and CDR2 is YSYEKL. Written as DNA, the CDR3 is TGCGCCAGCAGCCAAGATACGCCTATTACCTCCTACAATGAGCAGTTCTTC. It yields the protein CASSQDTPITSYNEQFF.

The chain links TRBV20-1 to TRBJ1-1; tentative D call: TRBD1 (5 bases). The CDR3 consists of 14 residues. Deletions cut 6 bases from V and 3 bases from J, with 17 bases between. CDR1 and CDR2 from the germline V gene are DFQATT and SNEGSKA (reference sequence). The CDR3 nucleotides are TGCAGTGCCGAGGGGTCGGATGCAGACACTGAAGCTTTCTTT. It is translated as CSAEGSDADTEAFF.

This clonotype appeared many times. The chain recombines TRBV5-1 with TRBJ1-1; possible D gene TRBD1, 5 bases. Trimming shortened V by 1 base and J by 8 bases, and 18 bases separated the two germline ends. CDR1 is SGHRS and CDR2 is YFSETQ in the germline V gene. The CDR3 length is 15 residues. The CDR3 loop is CASSLLGTSQTEAFF. The CDR3 nucleotides read TGCGCCAGCAGCTTGCTGGGGACCTCTCAGACCGAAGCTTTCTTT.

At least ten counts were recorded for this clonotype. The V gene is TRBV4-3, the J gene TRBJ2-2, with D perhaps matching TRBD2 (5 bases). V was shortened by 0 bases and J by 2 bases, with 13 bases between the two germline ends. From germline, CDR1 is LGHNA and CDR2 YSLEER. The CDR3 contains 17 residues. The CDR3 spells CASSQDPLAPNTGELFF. The CDR3 DNA reads as TGCGCCAGCAGCCAAGATCCCTTAGCGCCAAACACCGGGGAGCTGTTTTTT.

This clonotype came up many times. The V call is TRBV24-1, the J call TRBJ1-1; D gene ambiguous. Trimming removed 5 bases from V and 1 base from J, with 7 bases in between. This CDR3 contains 13 residues. CDR1 KGHDR and CDR2 SFDVKD come from the germline V gene. This chain's CDR3 is CATSGTANTEAFF. Here the CDR3 DNA reads TGTGCCACCAGTGGTACAGCGAACACTGAAGCTTTCTTT.

Many counts were recorded for this clonotype. The chain couples TRBV6-1 to TRBJ2-5; 15 positions match TRBD2. This CDR3 region has 18 residues. V lost 0 bases, J lost 4 bases, and 6 bases stayed unmatched. The germline V gene has CDR1 MNHNS and CDR2 SASEGT. The CDR3 protein is CASSEARTSGGVGETQYF. The CDR3 coding sequence is TGTGCCAGCAGTGAAGCGCGGACTAGCGGGGGGGTAGGAGAGACCCAGTACTTC.

This clonotype was observed at least ten times. V gene TRBV6-5 combines with J gene TRBJ2-5; D may be TRBD2 (6 bases). The CDR3 is 14 residues long. The V and J ends lost 2 bases and 5 bases respectively, with 12 bases between them. Germline V gives CDR1 MNHEY, CDR2 SVGAGI. The CDR3 spells CASSYERGLETQYF. CDR3 coding DNA: TGTGCCAGCAGTTACGAACGGGGGTTGGAGACCCAGTACTTC.

This clonotype occurred many times. V usage is TRBV24-1 and J usage is TRBJ2-2; 8 bases match TRBD2. The CDR3 consists of 15 residues. Germline loops: CDR1 KGHDR, CDR2 SFDVKD. V shed 6 bases, J shed 6 bases, and the junction held 8 bases outside the gene matches. The CDR3 reads CATSRAGDGAGELFF. Written as DNA, the CDR3 is TGTGCCACCAGTCGAGCGGGAGACGGTGCCGGGGAGCTGTTTTTT.

This clonotype has ten or more counts. The rearrangement uses TRBV28 and TRBJ2-1; TRBD2 aligns across 10 bases. The germline gives CDR1 MDHEN, CDR2 SYDVKM. The V and J ends lost 3 bases and 3 bases, in that order; junction bases with no gene match: 2. The CDR3 contains 15 residues. For the CDR3, the DNA is TGTGCCAGCAGTTTCGGGACTAGCGACTACAATGAGCAGTTCTTC. Translating it yields CASSFGTSDYNEQFF.

This clonotype showed up many times. This chain links TRBV11-2 with TRBJ1-1; D gene uncertain. This CDR3 is 13 amino acids long. Per the germline V gene, CDR1 is SGHAT and CDR2 is FQNNGV. Between the trimmed V and J ends, which lost 5 bases and 7 bases, there was a span of 14 bases. The CDR3 reads CASSGPFGSEAFF. CDR3 DNA sequence: TGTGCCAGCAGCGGCCCATTTGGGAGTGAAGCTTTCTTT.

This clonotype occurred many times. The CDR3 reads CASSLGTGIGELFF. Here the CDR3 DNA reads TGTGCCAGCAGTTTAGGGACAGGGATCGGGGAGCTGTTTTTT. V usage is TRBV27 and J usage is TRBJ2-2, with 9 positions matching TRBD1. The germline V gene has CDR1 MNHEY and CDR2 SMNVEV (reference sequence). This CDR3 is built from 14 residues. The V segment lost 2 bases and the J segment 7 bases; nucleotides outside the gene matches: 2.

This clonotype was seen many times. The chain employs TRBV7-9 and TRBJ2-7, with 7 bases matching TRBD1. CDR1 is SEHNR and CDR2 is FQNEAQ in the germline V gene (reference sequence). Losses at the gene ends were 7 bases for V and 4 bases for J; bases not matched to a gene: 7. The CDR3 sequence is 13 residues long. CDR3 sequence: CASTRQGLYEQYF. The CDR3 nucleotides are TGTGCCAGCACTCGACAGGGTTTATACGAGCAGTACTTC.

The V and J genes are TRBV12-3 or TRBV12-4 and TRBJ2-3; no clear D. CDR3 length: 10 residues. The ends were cut back, 3 bases at V and 6 bases at J, with 1 base in the middle. CDR3 loop: CASSLDTQYF. The CDR3 coding sequence is TGTGCCAGCAGTTTGGATACGCAGTATTTT.

This clonotype was found many times. The rearrangement joins TRBV6-2 or TRBV6-3 to TRBJ1-5, with TRBD1 as a possible D gene (5 bases). The germline gives CDR1 MNHEY, CDR2 SVGEGT. Trimming took off 6 bases at V and 7 bases at J, with 10 bases between the two ends. The CDR3 loop spans 12 amino acids. The CDR3 is CASRTGTQPQHF. CDR3 sequence (DNA): TGTGCCAGCAGAACAGGTACCCAGCCCCAGCATTTT.

This clonotype appeared many times. The rearrangement links TRBV29-1 to TRBJ1-2; no clear D gene. Germline V gene data show CDR1 as SQVTM and CDR2 as ANQGSEA. V lost 7 bases, J lost 3 bases, and 15 bases lay in between. This CDR3 contains 13 residues. The CDR3 region has the DNA TGCAGCGCTTTGCCCCTGAGGGACTATGGCTACACCTTC. Amino acid sequence: CSALPLRDYGYTF.

This clonotype was counted ten times or more. CDR3 protein: CASSLSRTGEYGYTF. Here the CDR3 DNA reads TGCGCCAGCAGCTTGTCCAGGACAGGGGAGTATGGCTACACCTTC. The chain is built from TRBV5-1 and TRBJ1-2; 9 bases fit TRBD1. Germline V gene lookup returns CDR1 SGHRS and CDR2 YFSETQ. The V and J ends lost 1 base and 5 bases, in that order; junction bases with no gene match: 6. This CDR3 has 15 residues.

This clonotype was picked up many times. The chain combines TRBV11-2 with TRBJ2-1; 10 positions agree with TRBD2. The CDR3 spans 16 residues. With V trimmed by 4 bases and J by 8 bases, 11 bases remained unmatched. Germline V lookup: CDR1 SGHAT, CDR2 FQNNGV. The CDR3 protein is CASSSPSGRRFHEQFF. DNA for the CDR3: TGTGCCAGCAGCTCGCCTAGCGGGAGAAGGTTCCATGAGCAGTTCTTC.

This clonotype was counted ten times or more. V and J are TRBV20-1 and TRBJ1-2; D is undetermined. CDR1 is DFQATT, CDR2 SNEGSKA, per germline (reference sequence). The CDR3 is 16 residues long. V was clipped by 0 bases and J by 7 bases, with 21 bases between them. The CDR3 region has the DNA TGCAGTGCTAGAGATATCGGGAAGGAAGTATTTGGTGGCTACACCTTC. Translated: CSARDIGKEVFGGYTF.

This clonotype occurred many times. In nucleotides, the CDR3 is TGTGCCAGCAGCCGGTCTGACCAAGAGACCCAGTACTTC. This gives the protein CASSRSDQETQYF. V is TRBV7-8 and J is TRBJ2-5; D uncertain. Germline assignment: CDR1 SGHVS and CDR2 FQNEAQ. Trimming stripped 5 bases from V and 0 bases from J, with 7 bases between. The CDR3 runs to 13 residues.

About this clonotype itself: A read error may explain this, as a much larger clone is one base away. The rearrangement uses TRBV2 and TRBJ1-4; 7 nucleotides align to TRBD1. With V trimmed by 8 bases and J by 3 bases, 6 bases remained unmatched. The germline CDR1 and CDR2 sequences are SNHLY and FYNNEI. This CDR3 is 14 amino acids long. CDR3: CASGAGQANEKLFF. The CDR3 region has the DNA TGTGCCAGCGGTGCCGGACAGGCTAATGAAAAACTGTTTTTT.

This clonotype showed up many times. The J gene is TRBJ1-5, the V gene TRBV21-1. TRBV21-1 counts as a pseudogene. This CDR3 has 15 amino acids. CDR3 region: CASSKDGCSNQPQHF. The CDR3 DNA reads as TGTGCCAGCAGCAAAGATGGGTGCAGCAATCAGCCCCAGCATTTT.

This clonotype was counted between two and nine times. This chain uses TRBV5-1 with TRBJ1-1; no reliable D call. Trimming removed 5 bases from V and 2 bases from J, with 7 bases in between. This CDR3 comprises 12 residues. Germline V gives CDR1 SGHRS, CDR2 YFSETQ. The CDR3: CASRQDNTEAFF. The CDR3 DNA is TGCGCCAGCAGGCAGGACAACACTGAAGCTTTCTTT.

In the case of this clonotype: At one boundary the junction diverges from the germline segment, which might be a read error. The chain recombines TRBV10-3 with TRBJ2-3, with TRBD2 identical over 13 bases. This CDR3 is built from 15 residues. Per the germline V gene, CDR1 is ENHRY and CDR2 is SYGVKD. CDR3 region: CAISETSGRADTLYF. CDR3 bases: TGTGCCATCAGTGAGACTAGCGGGAGGGCCGATACGCTGTATTTT.

This clonotype was picked up many times. V gene TRBV7-3 combines with J gene TRBJ2-5; 9 nucleotides match TRBD2. V lost 6 bases and J lost 2; bases outside the gene matches: 13. Germline V gene lookup returns CDR1 SGHTA and CDR2 FQGTGA. This CDR3 contains 17 residues. The CDR3 region has the DNA TGTGCCAGCAGTTTGGGGGCGGCTAGCGGGGATCAAGAGACCCAGTACTTC. It encodes CASSLGAASGDQETQYF.

This clonotype was detected ten times or more. The chain links TRBV9 to TRBJ1-1; 7 positions match TRBD1. CDR1 and CDR2 from the germline V gene are SGDLS and YYNGEE. The CDR3 is made up of 13 amino acids. Germline trimming cut 3 bases from V and 4 bases from J; bases unmatched to any gene: 3. In DNA form, the CDR3 reads TGTGCCAGCAGCGCTGACAGGGCCACTGAAGCTTTCTTT. It specifies CASSADRATEAFF.

This clonotype was observed at least ten times. The V gene is TRBV5-1, the J gene TRBJ2-7, with D perhaps TRBD1 (5 bases). The CDR3 consists of 18 residues. The germline V and J ends were trimmed by 4 bases and 2 bases, with 25 bases remaining between them. The germline V gene encodes CDR1 SGHRS and CDR2 YFSETQ. CDR3: CASSLKPQVPMRTYEQYF. The CDR3 DNA reads as TGCGCCAGCAGCCTTAAGCCACAGGTCCCCATGAGAACCTACGAGCAGTACTTC.

This clonotype was recorded at least ten times. The CDR3 DNA reads as TGCAGCGTAATCCGGGTCGCCAGCGGGGAGCTGTTTTTT. Its translation: CSVIRVASGELFF. The rearrangement joins TRBV29-1 to TRBJ2-2, with D uncertain. Looked up from germline, CDR1 is SQVTM and CDR2 is ANQGSEA. V shed 6 bases and J shed 7 bases, with 15 bases lying between them. This CDR3 has 13 residues.

Ten or more counts support this clonotype. This rearrangement joins TRBV12-3 or TRBV12-4 to TRBJ1-1; 7 nucleotides agree with TRBD1. V gave up 3 bases and J gave up 1 base; unmatched junction bases: 2. This CDR3 contains 14 residues. The CDR3 region is CASSFDRANTEAFF. In nucleotides, the CDR3 is TGTGCCAGCAGTTTCGACAGGGCGAACACTGAAGCTTTCTTT.

This clonotype occurred many times. J is TRBJ1-5 and V is TRBV6-1, with D maybe TRBD1 (6 bases). CDR3 size: 16 residues. V lost 6 bases to trimming and J lost 2 bases, with 17 bases between them. The germline V gene encodes CDR1 MNHNS and CDR2 SASEGT. The CDR3 bases are TGTGCCAGCAGGGTAGACGCAGGGGACGGCAATCAGCCCCAGCATTTT. Encoded protein: CASRVDAGDGNQPQHF.